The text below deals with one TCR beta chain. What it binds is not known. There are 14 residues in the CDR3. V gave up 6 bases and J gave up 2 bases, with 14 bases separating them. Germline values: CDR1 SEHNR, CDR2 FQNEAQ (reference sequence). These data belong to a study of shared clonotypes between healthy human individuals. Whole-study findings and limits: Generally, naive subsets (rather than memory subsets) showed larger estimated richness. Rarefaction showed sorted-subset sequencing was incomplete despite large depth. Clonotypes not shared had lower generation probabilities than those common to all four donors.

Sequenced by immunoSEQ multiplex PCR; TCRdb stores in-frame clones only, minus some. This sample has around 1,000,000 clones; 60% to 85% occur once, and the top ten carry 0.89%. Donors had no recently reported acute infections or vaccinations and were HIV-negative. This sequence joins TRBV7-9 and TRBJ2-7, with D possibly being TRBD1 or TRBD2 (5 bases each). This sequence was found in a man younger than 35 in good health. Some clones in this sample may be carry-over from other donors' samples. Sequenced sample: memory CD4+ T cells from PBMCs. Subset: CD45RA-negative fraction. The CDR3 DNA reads TGTGCCAGCAGATCGGACGGGGCTACCTACGAGCAGTACTTC. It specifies CASRSDGATYEQYF.